Below are 27 T cell receptor beta chains sequenced from a single sample in a study of blood T cell repertoires in COVID-19. The table came from immunoSEQ multiplex PCR; TCRdb's copy has only in-frame clones and leaves some out. The table records hundreds of thousands of clones, around 87% of them present only once. Sequencing used PBMCs or T cells enriched from blood (not recorded which). The receptors come from a woman in her forties or fifties who had recovered from COVID-19.

The CDR3 region has the DNA TGTGCCATCAGCCCAGGGGGCAGCGTCGGCGGCTACACCTTC. Its translation is CAISPGGSVGGYTF. This chain joins TRBV10-3 and TRBJ1-2; 8 bases line up with TRBD1. Losses at the gene ends were 6 bases for V and 8 bases for J; bases not matched to a gene: 11. The CDR3 is made up of 14 amino acids. The germline V gene has CDR1 ENHRY and CDR2 SYGVKD.

This clone was seen just once. The V and J genes are TRBV5-6 and TRBJ2-1; 10 nucleotides match TRBD1. Germline V lookup: CDR1 SGHDT, CDR2 YYEEEE. V gave up 4 bases and J gave up 3 bases; unmatched junction bases: 16. The CDR3 has 19 amino acids. Here the CDR3 reads CASSQNQITGTGDYNEQFF. The CDR3 DNA reads TGTGCCAGCAGCCAAAATCAAATCACCGGGACAGGGGACTACAATGAGCAGTTCTTC.

The DNA for the CDR3 is TGTGCCAGCAGCGGGCGAGGAGGGGAATCACCCCTCCACTTT. This sequence encodes CASSGRGGESPLHF. This chain joins TRBV9 and TRBJ1-6, with a possible D match to TRBD1 (5 bases). The CDR3 loop spans 14 amino acids. V lost 3 bases to trimming and J lost 10 bases, with 14 bases between them. Germline V gene sequence: CDR1 SGDLS, CDR2 YYNGEE.

The CDR3 DNA reads TGTGCCAGCAGTGAGCAGGCTGCAACTAATGAAAAACTGTTTTTT. It specifies CASSEQAATNEKLFF. The chain has TRBV6-1 and TRBJ1-4; unclear D gene. Germline loops: CDR1 MNHNS, CDR2 SASEGT. The CDR3 sequence is 15 residues long. The ends were cut back, 3 bases at V and 0 bases at J, with 8 bases in the middle.

The gene calls are TRBV7-9 and TRBJ2-3; 8 bases align to TRBD2. J lost 0 bases, V lost 5 bases, and 1 base had no gene match. Germline V gives CDR1 SEHNR, CDR2 FQNEAQ (reference sequence). This CDR3 has 14 amino acids. CDR3 protein: CASSQRGSTDTQYF. In DNA form, the CDR3 reads TGTGCCAGCAGCCAGCGGGGGAGCACAGATACGCAGTATTTT.

V gene TRBV9 combines with J gene TRBJ1-3; D call uncertain. The V and J ends lost 2 bases and 0 bases respectively, with 9 bases between them. The germline gives CDR1 SGDLS, CDR2 YYNGEE. CDR3 length equals 15 residues. CDR3 sequence: CASSVEELSGNTIYF. The CDR3 nucleotides read TGTGCCAGCAGCGTGGAGGAACTCTCTGGAAACACCATATATTTT.

CDR3 amino acids: CAISDPGKSYQETQYF. CDR3 bases: TGTGCCATCAGTGACCCAGGGAAGAGCTACCAAGAGACCCAGTACTTC. The V and J genes are TRBV10-3 and TRBJ2-5; TRBD1 is a possible D gene (5 bases). The germline V gene has CDR1 ENHRY and CDR2 SYGVKD. V lost 3 bases to trimming and J lost 0 bases, with 14 bases between them. The CDR3 extends over 16 amino acids.

The chain employs TRBV6-1 and TRBJ2-7; 9 bases match TRBD1. CDR1 is MNHNS and CDR2 is SASEGT in the germline V gene. Unmatched junction bases numbered 11, after V lost 3 bases and J lost 5 bases. The CDR3 runs 16 residues. This CDR3 is CASSDAPGQGLHEQYF. The CDR3 DNA follows: TGTGCCAGCAGTGACGCACCGGGACAGGGTCTCCACGAGCAGTACTTC.

This rearrangement joins TRBV2 to TRBJ2-3; no definite D call. Trimming pared 7 bases from V and 1 base from J, leaving 9 bases between. Germline CDR1 SNHLY, CDR2 FYNNEI. The CDR3 runs 13 residues. The CDR3 loop reads CASNYGGTDTQYF. Here the CDR3 DNA reads TGTGCCAGCAACTACGGCGGCACAGATACGCAGTATTTT.

J is TRBJ1-5 and V is TRBV24-1; 9 bases match TRBD1. V was clipped by 3 bases and J by 2 bases; unmatched bases: 4. Per the germline V gene, CDR1 is KGHDR and CDR2 is SFDVKD. CDR3 length: 16 residues. The CDR3 sequence is CATSDGTGMGNQPQHF. The CDR3 nucleotides read TGTGCCACCAGTGATGGGACAGGGATGGGCAATCAGCCCCAGCATTTT.

The chain is built from TRBV19 and TRBJ2-7, with 8 positions matching TRBD1. CDR1 is LNHDA, CDR2 SQIVND, per germline (reference sequence). There are 14 residues in the CDR3. Losses at the gene ends were 5 bases for V and 5 bases for J; bases not matched to a gene: 8. CDR3 in DNA: TGTGCCAGTAGTTCTCGACAGGGGCTGAACGAGCAGTACTTC. Translating it yields CASSSRQGLNEQYF.

The chain joins TRBV27 to TRBJ1-1; D ambiguous. The length of the CDR3 is 14 residues. The ends were cut back, 5 bases at V and 5 bases at J, with 15 bases in the middle. The germline V gene has CDR1 MNHEY and CDR2 SMNVEV (reference sequence). CDR3 residues: CASSPREGGTEAFF. CDR3 nucleotides: TGTGCCAGCAGTCCCCGTGAGGGTGGGACTGAAGCTTTCTTT.

V is TRBV7-2 and J is TRBJ2-3; possibly TRBD2 for D (5 bases). With 0 bases removed from V and 0 bases from J, the gap between germline ends came to 7 bases. The CDR3 is made up of 15 amino acids. Looked up from germline, CDR1 is SGHTA and CDR2 is FQGNSA. The CDR3 region is CASSLAGLSTDTQYF. CDR3 coding DNA: TGTGCCAGCAGCTTAGCTGGACTTAGCACAGATACGCAGTATTTT. Drawing the rest from reference TRBV7-2 and TRBJ2-3, the complete variable domain is GAGVSQSPSNKVTEKGKDVELRCDPISGHTALYWYRQSLGQGLEFLIYFQGNSAPDKSGLPSDRFSAERTGGSVSTLTIQRTQQEDSAVYLCASSLAGLSTDTQYFGPGTRLTVL.

The gene calls are TRBV5-8 and TRBJ1-1; possible D gene TRBD1, 6 bases. CDR1 and CDR2 from the germline V gene are SGHTS and YDEGEE. The CDR3 is 12 amino acids. The germline V and J ends were trimmed by 4 bases and 11 bases, with 15 bases remaining between them. In nucleotides, the CDR3 is TGTGCCAGCAGCGCGTTGGACAGTAAGGCTTTCTTT. Its protein product is CASSALDSKAFF.

This chain links TRBV2 with TRBJ1-6; D is perhaps TRBD1 (5 bases). Germline-derived CDR1 and CDR2 are SNHLY and FYNNEI. V lost 7 bases, J lost 10 bases, and 17 bases lay in between. CDR3 size: 14 residues. Here the CDR3 DNA reads TGTGCCAGCACTGTACAGGTGGCCTTATCACCCCTCCACTTT. Its translation: CASTVQVALSPLHF.

V gene TRBV2 combines with J gene TRBJ1-2; 8 bases line up with TRBD1. CDR3 length: 13 residues. Per germline, CDR1 SNHLY and CDR2 FYNNEI. Unmatched junction bases numbered 3, after V lost 7 bases and J lost 2 bases. In nucleotides, the CDR3 is TGTGCCAGCATCAGGGGGCTGAACTATGGCTACACCTTC. It specifies CASIRGLNYGYTF.

The V and J genes are TRBV11-1 and TRBJ2-3; TRBD1 might be the D (5 bases). The germline CDR1 and CDR2 sequences are SGHAT and FQDESV (reference sequence). This CDR3 is 14 amino acids long. Trimming left V 5 bases short and J 0 bases short, with 9 bases between. CDR3 nucleotide sequence: TGTGCCAGCAGCCCAGGGCTGAGCACAGATACGCAGTATTTT. It translates to CASSPGLSTDTQYF.

This chain uses TRBV29-1 with TRBJ1-1; 7 bases are shared with TRBD1. Germline V gives CDR1 SQVTM, CDR2 ANQGSEA. The V gene end was trimmed by 7 bases and the J gene end by 0 bases; junction bases not matched to a gene: 5. The CDR3 spans 13 residues. CDR3 amino acids: CSAGDSLNTEAFF. CDR3 DNA sequence: TGCAGCGCGGGGGACAGTTTGAACACTGAAGCTTTCTTT.

This clone was observed a few times. The chain combines TRBV24-1 with TRBJ1-2; D might be TRBD1 (6 bases). Deletions cut 3 bases from V and 1 base from J, with 8 bases between. CDR1 and CDR2 (germline): KGHDR, SFDVKD. This CDR3 contains 14 residues. DNA for the CDR3: TGTGCCACCAGTGATGGCAGGGGTAACTATGGCTACACCTTC. Translation gives CATSDGRGNYGYTF.

This chain joins TRBV10-1 and TRBJ2-7; 8 nucleotides agree with TRBD2. Looked up from germline, CDR1 is WNHNN and CDR2 is SYGVQD (reference sequence). The V segment lost 6 bases and the J segment 9 bases; nucleotides outside the gene matches: 10. This CDR3 spans 13 amino acids. The CDR3 region has the DNA TGCGCCAGCAGGCCTAGCGGGTCCGGGGTGCAGTACTTC. Its translation is CASRPSGSGVQYF.

The V gene is TRBV18, the J gene TRBJ2-1, with 8 bases aligning to TRBD1. V lost 10 bases, J lost 8 bases, and 13 bases stayed unmatched. Per germline, CDR1 KGHSH and CDR2 LQKENI. The CDR3 length is 14 residues. In DNA form, the CDR3 reads TGTGCCACCTCGATGACAGGGGACTTGGATGAGCAGTTCTTC. Translating gives CATSMTGDLDEQFF. The full variable domain, rest sourced from reference TRBV18 and TRBJ2-1, is NAGVMQNPRHLVRRRGQEARLRCSPMKGHSHVYWYRQLPEEGLKFMVYLQKENIIDESGMPKERFSAEFPKEGPSILRIQQVVRGDSAAYFCATSMTGDLDEQFFGPGTRLTVL.

This chain uses TRBV28 with TRBJ1-4; D is uncertain. The CDR3 consists of 16 residues. Trimming left V 5 bases short and J 0 bases short, with 13 bases between. Germline V gives CDR1 MDHEN, CDR2 SYDVKM. CDR3: CASSPPGEATNEKLFF. For the CDR3, the DNA is TGTGCCAGCAGTCCACCTGGAGAGGCAACTAATGAAAAACTGTTTTTT.

This CDR3 reads CASSGRLTGQLSSGNTIYF. DNA of the CDR3: TGTGCCAGCAGCGGAAGGCTCACCGGACAATTGTCCTCTGGAAACACCATATATTTT. The V call is TRBV11-2, the J call TRBJ1-3; D may be TRBD1 (5 bases). Deletions cut 5 bases from V and 0 bases from J, with 23 bases between. The CDR3 consists of 19 residues. Germline CDR1 is SGHAT and CDR2 is FQNNGV.

The chain employs TRBV7-2 and TRBJ2-5, with 10 bases fitting TRBD2. CDR3 length equals 14 residues. V was clipped by 3 bases and J by 5 bases; unmatched bases: 3. Germline V lookup: CDR1 SGHTA, CDR2 FQGNSA. Written as DNA, the CDR3 is TGTGCCAGCAGCTTTGTTAGCGGGGGGGAGACCCAGTACTTC. This sequence encodes CASSFVSGGETQYF.

The gene calls are TRBV5-4 and TRBJ1-2; 8 nucleotides align to TRBD1. The germline V gene encodes CDR1 SGHNT and CDR2 YYREEE (reference sequence). There are 16 residues in the CDR3. J gave up 5 bases and V 6 bases, and 15 bases lay outside the gene matches. The CDR3 here is CASTQYPAGGRYGYTF. In nucleotides, the CDR3 is TGTGCCAGCACCCAGTACCCGGCAGGGGGCCGGTATGGCTACACCTTC.

This clone was counted once. The chain recombines TRBV7-2 with TRBJ1-2; 7 bases fit TRBD1. This CDR3 has 14 residues. The germline V gene encodes CDR1 SGHTA and CDR2 FQGNSA. Unmatched junction bases numbered 8, after V lost 4 bases and J lost 6 bases. The CDR3: CASSSPRGGDGYTF. CDR3 nucleotides: TGTGCCAGCAGCTCCCCCCGAGGGGGCGATGGCTACACCTTC.

The gene calls are TRBV15 and TRBJ2-7; D may be TRBD1 (6 bases). The CDR3 runs 14 residues. Trimming stripped 0 bases from V and 5 bases from J, with 11 bases between. The germline V gene has CDR1 LNHNV and CDR2 YYDKDF (reference sequence). The CDR3 loop reads CATSRELRGHEQYF. The CDR3 bases are TGTGCCACCAGCAGAGAGCTCAGGGGCCACGAGCAGTACTTC.